The 32 T cell receptor beta chains presented below share a single source sample, sequenced in a study of human T cells and chemical hapten exposure. The time point was: pre-sensitization, week 0. Treatment indicated: therapeutic diphenylcyclopropenone sensitization with weekly scalp DPC. TCRdb ran MiXCR on the RACE reads and lists one entry per CDR3 protein. The sample has 250,000 to 300,000 distinct CDR3 sequences, approximately 8% seen once. Sequenced here: whole blood, sampled in connection with sensitization to the hapten diphenylcyclopropenone (DPC). The receptors here all came from a man younger than 30 with alopecia areata. Some clones in this sample may be carry-over from other donors' samples.

This clonotype was seen ten or more times. The chain employs TRBV7-9 and TRBJ1-1; no definite D call. V lost 1 base and J 2 bases, leaving 5 bases between the germline ends. The CDR3 loop spans 13 amino acids. Per the germline V gene, CDR1 is SEHNR and CDR2 is FQNEAQ (reference sequence). CDR3 coding DNA: TGTGCCAGCAGCTTAGAACATAACACTGAAGCTTTCTTT. Translation gives CASSLEHNTEAFF.

The J gene is TRBJ2-1, the V gene TRBV2; D unresolved. Trimming took off 1 base at V and 6 bases at J, with 1 base between the two ends. The CDR3 runs 11 residues. The germline gives CDR1 SNHLY, CDR2 FYNNEI. CDR3 amino acids: CASSEVNEQFF. CDR3 nucleotide sequence: TGTGCCAGCAGTGAAGTCAATGAGCAGTTCTTC.

This clonotype was observed at least ten times. The V and J genes are TRBV12-3 or TRBV12-4 and TRBJ1-5; 8 bases align to TRBD1. J lost 6 bases, V lost 8 bases, and 9 bases had no gene match. The CDR3 runs to 14 residues. The CDR3 protein is CASSLPGGGQPQHF. The CDR3 coding sequence is TGTGCCAGCTCCCTTCCAGGGGGCGGTCAGCCCCAGCATTTT.

V and J are TRBV6-6 and TRBJ1-6, with TRBD1 matching 8 bases. Germline V gene lookup returns CDR1 MNHNY and CDR2 SVGAGI (reference sequence). J gave up 10 bases and V 4 bases, and 3 bases lay outside the gene matches. The CDR3 has 13 residues. The CDR3 nucleotides are TGTGCCAGCAGTTCGACAGGGGAATCACCCCTCCACTTT. Translation gives CASSSTGESPLHF.

In this sample, this clonotype turned up many times. This rearrangement joins TRBV5-1 to TRBJ1-3, with D possibly TRBD1 on 6 matching bases. The CDR3 spans 15 residues. Deletions cut 3 bases from V and 0 bases from J, with 10 bases between. Germline V gene data show CDR1 as SGHRS and CDR2 as YFSETQ. The CDR3 sequence: CASSSQGTSGNTIYF. The CDR3 DNA reads TGCGCCAGCAGCTCCCAGGGGACCTCTGGAAACACCATATATTTT.

This clonotype appeared a few times. CDR3 loop: CASSLKRTGDTGELFF. In DNA, the CDR3 is TGTGCCAGCAGTCTCAAGCGGACAGGGGACACCGGGGAGCTGTTTTTT. This chain links TRBV12-3 or TRBV12-4 with TRBJ2-2, with 9 bases identical to TRBD1. This CDR3 is 16 amino acids long. J was trimmed by 3 bases and V by 5 bases; bases with no gene match: 7.

This rearrangement joins TRBV7-6 to TRBJ1-5; D not resolved. Trimming cost V 1 base and J 7 bases, with 8 bases left between them. Germline lookup yields CDR1 SGHVS and CDR2 FNYEAQ. The CDR3 consists of 13 residues. The CDR3 region has the DNA TGTGCCAGCAGCTTAGACGTTGCCCAGCCCCAGCATTTT. It is translated as CASSLDVAQPQHF.

The J gene is TRBJ2-3, the V gene TRBV10-3; D uncertain. CDR1 and CDR2 (germline): ENHRY, SYGVKD. The CDR3 contains 13 residues. V gave up 5 bases and J gave up 0 bases, with 6 bases separating them. The CDR3 coding sequence is TGTGCCATCAGTCGCATTAGCACAGATACGCAGTATTTT. Translated, it gives CAISRISTDTQYF.

V is TRBV7-2 and J is TRBJ1-4, with D hard to call. The CDR3 is 17 amino acids. The germline V gene encodes CDR1 SGHTA and CDR2 FQGNSA. Trimming left V 2 bases short and J 0 bases short, with 13 bases between. Here the CDR3 DNA reads TGTGCCAGCAGCTTATCACCGCAGATAACAACTAATGAAAAACTGTTTTTT. Its protein is CASSLSPQITTNEKLFF.

The J gene is TRBJ2-1, the V gene TRBV6-2 or TRBV6-3, with 9 bases aligning to TRBD1. The CDR3 has 22 residues. Germline CDR1 MNHEY, CDR2 SVGEGT. Trimming took 8 bases from V and 4 from J; bases not matched to a gene: 30. The CDR3 DNA reads as TGTGCCAGCTCCCAGGGACCCGGGACAGGGAAGCCTTTGGCCAGCTTATACAATGAGCAGTTCTTC. It specifies CASSQGPGTGKPLASLYNEQFF.

Concerning this clonotype: This may stem from a read error, because a much larger clone lies one nucleotide away. CDR3: CASSLQTDGYTF. CDR3 bases: TGCGCCAGCAGCTTACAGACGGACGGCTACACCTTC. The chain has TRBV5-1 and TRBJ1-2; no firm D call. The CDR3 totals 12 residues. The V gene's germline CDR1 is SGHRS and CDR2 YFSETQ. V was cut by 2 bases and J by 8 bases, with 10 bases left in between.

This clonotype was counted many times. The V and J genes are TRBV5-8 and TRBJ2-5; possible D gene TRBD1, 5 bases. Trimming took 0 bases from V and 5 from J, leaving 14 bases between them. The CDR3 is 15 amino acids. Germline CDR1 SGHTS, CDR2 YDEGEE. CDR3 DNA: TGTGCCAGCAGCTTGGGTCCAGGGCCTCGGGAGACCCAGTACTTC. Encoded protein: CASSLGPGPRETQYF.

The chain carries TRBV7-9 and TRBJ2-7; D unclear. The CDR3 loop spans 13 amino acids. The germline V gene encodes CDR1 SEHNR and CDR2 FQNEAQ (reference sequence). V lost 1 base, J lost 6 bases, and 10 bases lay in between. Written as DNA, the CDR3 is TGTGCCAGCAGCTTAGGATCAGTCACCGAGCAGTACGTC. It encodes CASSLGSVTEQYV.

Comments on this clonotype: A much larger clone is a single base away; this may be a read error. The chain links TRBV5-6 to TRBJ1-1; weak D call: TRBD1 (5 bases). This CDR3 region has 13 residues. Germline-derived CDR1 and CDR2 are SGHDT and YYEEEE. CDR3: CAGSFGADTEAFF. In DNA, the CDR3 is TGTGCCGGCAGCTTTGGGGCGGACACTGAAGCTTTCTTT.

This clonotype was seen a handful of times. The chain recombines TRBV4-3 with TRBJ2-5, with D perhaps matching TRBD2 (6 bases). Germline V CDR1 and CDR2: LGHNA, YSLEER. This CDR3 region has 16 residues. The V end lost 1 base, the J end lost 5 bases, and 17 bases lay between the germline ends. CDR3 sequence (DNA): TGCGCCAGCAGCCAAGGGGGACTTCGAAAGGATGAGACCCAGTACTTC. Translation gives CASSQGGLRKDETQYF.

The sample holds a few counts of this clonotype. The chain employs TRBV11-2 and TRBJ1-3; D may be TRBD1 (5 bases). The germline CDR1 and CDR2 sequences are SGHAT and FQNNGV. CDR3 length: 15 amino acids. Trimming took off 5 bases at V and 2 bases at J, with 13 bases between the two ends. The CDR3 protein is CASSPAGVTGNTIYF. The CDR3 region has the DNA TGTGCCAGCAGCCCGGCGGGGGTGACTGGAAACACCATATATTTT. Full variable domain (remainder filled in from reference TRBV11-2 and TRBJ1-3): EAGVAQSPRYKIIEKRQSVAFWCNPISGHATLYWYQQILGQGPKLLIQFQNNGVVDDSQLPKDRFSAERLKGVDSTLKIQPAKLEDSAVYLCASSPAGVTGNTIYFGEGSWLTVV.

This clonotype came up many times. V gene TRBV4-1 combines with J gene TRBJ2-7; 7 bases match TRBD1. Germline V gives CDR1 MGHRA, CDR2 YSYEKL. The V segment lost 5 bases and the J segment 0 bases; nucleotides outside the gene matches: 10. The CDR3 runs 16 residues. CDR3 sequence reads: CASSESGTESSYEQYF. CDR3 nucleotides: TGCGCCAGCAGCGAATCCGGGACAGAGAGCTCCTACGAGCAGTACTTC.

This clonotype was counted a few times. The chain joins TRBV5-1 to TRBJ1-1; 10 bases are shared with TRBD1. The CDR3 totals 16 residues. Trimming removed 4 bases from V and 0 bases from J; junction bases left unmatched: 6. Germline CDR1 is SGHRS and CDR2 is YFSETQ. CDR3: CASSILDRGMNTEAFF. CDR3 nucleotides: TGCGCCAGCAGCATCCTGGACAGGGGGATGAACACTGAAGCTTTCTTT.

This sequence joins TRBV10-3 and TRBJ1-6; D not certain. The CDR3 runs to 15 residues. Germline V gives CDR1 ENHRY, CDR2 SYGVKD. With 3 bases removed from V and 0 bases from J, the gap between germline ends came to 6 bases. DNA of the CDR3: TGTGCCATCAGTGAAGGGAGCTCCTATAATTCACCCCTCCACTTT. This codes for CAISEGSSYNSPLHF.

V and J are TRBV7-9 and TRBJ1-5, with TRBD1 matching 8 bases. Germline CDR1 SEHNR, CDR2 FQNEAQ (reference sequence). J lost 1 base, V lost 5 bases, and 10 bases had no gene match. The CDR3 is made up of 17 amino acids. The CDR3 loop is CASSPGSRGQSNQPQHF. In nucleotides, the CDR3 is TGTGCCAGCAGCCCAGGGTCCAGGGGGCAGAGCAATCAGCCCCAGCATTTT.

The genes are TRBV4-3 and TRBJ1-2; weak D call: TRBD1 (5 bases). V was trimmed by 1 base and J by 4 bases, leaving 16 bases between them. This CDR3 is 16 amino acids long. Germline V gene sequence: CDR1 LGHNA, CDR2 YSLEER. As DNA, the CDR3 is TGCGCCAGCAGCCAAGGTAGAACAGGTCGGGGCTATGGCTACACCTTC. This codes for CASSQGRTGRGYGYTF.

The rearrangement joins TRBV11-1 to TRBJ2-3; maybe TRBD1 (5 bases). The J call is doubtful: the DNA matches TRBJ1-5 better. Germline V gene sequence: CDR1 SGHAT, CDR2 FQDESV (reference sequence). This CDR3 contains 14 residues. CDR3 protein: CASTQDIITDTQHF. CDR3 DNA: TGTGCCAGCACTCAGGACATAATCACAGATACGCAGCATTTT.

In this sample, this clonotype turned up many times. The chain links TRBV6-5 to TRBJ2-7, with D unresolved. The germline V gene has CDR1 MNHEY and CDR2 SVGAGI. The CDR3 consists of 11 residues. The ends were cut back, 7 bases at V and 4 bases at J, with 8 bases in the middle. The CDR3 reads CASKINYEQYF. In nucleotides, the CDR3 is TGTGCCAGCAAAATAAATTACGAGCAGTACTTC.

The CDR3 sequence: CASSLVQPLNTEAFF. CDR3 coding DNA: TGCGCCAGCAGCTTGGTCCAACCTCTGAACACTGAAGCTTTCTTT. The V call is TRBV5-1, the J call TRBJ1-1; D call uncertain. The V gene's germline CDR1 is SGHRS and CDR2 YFSETQ. This CDR3 contains 15 residues. V lost 0 bases and J lost 0, with 9 bases in between. The variable domain in full, completed from reference TRBV5-1 and TRBJ1-1, reads KAGVTQTPRYLIKTRGQQVTLSCSPISGHRSVSWYQQTPGQGLQFLFEYFSETQRNKGNFPGRFSGRQFSNSRSEMNVSTLELGDSALYLCASSLVQPLNTEAFFGQGTRLTVV.

This clonotype was found a few times. Since the CDR3 does not end with the conserved phenylalanine or tryptophan, this likely comes from a read error. The limits of the CDR3 on the DNA are not certain, so only TCRdb's listed CDR3 is given. The V gene is TRBV6-1, the J gene TRBJ1-3. The CDR3 spans 13 amino acids, including both terminal residues. Germline CDR1 reads MNHNS; CDR2 reads SASEGT. CDR3 region: CASSEAAADLTEI.

This clonotype has at least ten counts. The chain combines TRBV5-1 with TRBJ2-3; a possible D gene is TRBD1 (5 bases). Trimming removed 2 bases at V and 6 bases at J, with 10 bases between. Germline V gene lookup returns CDR1 SGHRS and CDR2 YFSETQ. CDR3 length equals 13 residues. CDR3 bases: TGCGCCAGCAGCTTCCAGCCAGGGGATACGCAGTATTTT. Translation gives CASSFQPGDTQYF.

The genes are TRBV29-1 and TRBJ2-1; D call uncertain. The CDR3 has 12 residues. Per germline, CDR1 SQVTM and CDR2 ANQGSEA. The V gene lost 4 bases and the J gene lost 7 bases, with 11 bases spanning the gap. The CDR3 spells CSVVLGGNEQFF. The CDR3 coding sequence is TGCAGCGTTGTTTTGGGTGGGAATGAGCAGTTCTTC.

V is TRBV6-5 and J is TRBJ1-1; D not resolved. Trimming cost V 6 bases and J 1 base, with 9 bases left between them. CDR3 length: 13 residues. CDR1 MNHEY and CDR2 SVGAGI come from the germline V gene. The CDR3 spells CASSREGNTEAFF. In nucleotides, the CDR3 is TGTGCCAGCAGCCGAGAAGGGAACACTGAAGCTTTCTTT.

A word on this clonotype: One base away lies a much larger clone, so this may be a sequencing read error. The V call is TRBV7-2, the J call TRBJ1-2, with TRBD1 as a possible D gene (5 bases). The CDR3 is 13 amino acids. V dropped 1 base and J dropped 4 bases, with 7 bases sitting between them. The germline CDR1 and CDR2 sequences are SGHTA and FQGNSA. The CDR3 protein is CASSLVGGYGYTF. In nucleotides, the CDR3 is TGTGCCAGCAGCTTAGTGGGGGGCTATGGCTACACCTTC. Full variable domain (outside the CDR3, taken from reference TRBV7-2 and TRBJ1-2): GAGVSQSPSNKVTEKGKDVELRCDPISGHTALYWYRQSLGQGLEFLIYFQGNSAPDKSGLPSDRFSAERTGGSVSTLTIQRTQQEDSAVYLCASSLVGGYGYTFGSGTRLTVV.

This clonotype appeared a few times. The rearrangement uses TRBV18 and TRBJ2-7; TRBD1 aligns across 7 bases. V was clipped by 3 bases and J by 4 bases; unmatched bases: 9. Germline V gives CDR1 KGHSH, CDR2 LQKENI. This CDR3 is built from 15 residues. The CDR3 DNA follows: TGTGCCAGCTCACCGACAGGGACAGAGGGATACGAGCAGTACGTC. Its protein product is CASSPTGTEGYEQYV.

This clonotype showed up many times. CDR3 nucleotides: TGTGCCAGCACCACCGGACAGGGAGGAAATCAGCCCCAGCATTTT. It codes for CASTTGQGGNQPQHF. The chain couples TRBV12-3 or TRBV12-4 to TRBJ1-5; 8 bases are a match to TRBD1. V shed 7 bases, J shed 4 bases, and the junction held 9 bases outside the gene matches. CDR3 size: 15 residues.

The chain couples TRBV18 to TRBJ2-2; D uncertain. Germline V gene lookup returns CDR1 KGHSH and CDR2 LQKENI. The V end lost 3 bases, the J end lost 0 bases, and 11 bases lay between the germline ends. This CDR3 is built from 16 residues. CDR3: CASSPRIGSNTGELFF. The CDR3 bases are TGTGCCAGCTCACCTCGGATTGGATCGAACACCGGGGAGCTGTTTTTT.